This T cell receptor beta chain emerged from a study of blood T cells in healthy people across ages. Findings and limits, study-wide: Higher diversity, along with more naive CD4+ cells, distinguished long-lived donors from aged donors.

Per sample, at least 5 micrograms of total RNA were extracted. Turning to this clonotype: Its antigen remains unidentified.

Trimming at V came to 4 bases and at J to 7 bases, leaving 8 bases not matched to a gene. Germline loops: CDR1 SGHVS, CDR2 FQNEAQ. CDR3 length: 15 residues. The second PCR ran roughly 6 to 11 cycles with a sample-barcoded 5' primer and J-beta primers. Each cDNA was tagged by a template-switch adaptor containing 12 random nucleotides. TCRdb used MiXCR to reprocess the 5' RACE reads, holding one entry per CDR3 protein. Among 1.5 million to 1.9 million distinct CDR3 sequences listed, around 40% were seen once. V gene TRBV7-8 combines with J gene TRBJ2-1, with 9 bases fitting TRBD1. Sequencing used blood. The receptor was derived from a woman under 30 in good health. The CDR3 coding sequence is TGTGCCAGCAGCTCACACCGGGACAGGGCTAATGAGCAGTTCTTC. Translation gives CASSSHRDRANEQFF.